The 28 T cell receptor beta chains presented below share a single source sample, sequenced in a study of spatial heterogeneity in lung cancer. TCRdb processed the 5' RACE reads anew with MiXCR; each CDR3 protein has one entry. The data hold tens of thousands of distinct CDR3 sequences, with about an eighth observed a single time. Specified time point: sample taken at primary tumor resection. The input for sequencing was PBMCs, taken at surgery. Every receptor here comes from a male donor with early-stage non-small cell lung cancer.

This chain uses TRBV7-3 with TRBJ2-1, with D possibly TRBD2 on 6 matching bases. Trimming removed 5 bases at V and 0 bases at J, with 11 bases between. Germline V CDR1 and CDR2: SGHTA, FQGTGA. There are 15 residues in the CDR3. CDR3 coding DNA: TGTGCCAGCAGCCAGGGAGGCGGCTCCTACAATGAGCAGTTCTTC. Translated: CASSQGGGSYNEQFF.

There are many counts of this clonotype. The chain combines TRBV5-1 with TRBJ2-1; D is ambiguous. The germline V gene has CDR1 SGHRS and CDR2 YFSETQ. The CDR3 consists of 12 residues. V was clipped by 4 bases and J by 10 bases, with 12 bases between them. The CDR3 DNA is TGCGCCAGCAGCGTCGGCCCGGAGGAGCAGTTCTTC. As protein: CASSVGPEEQFF.

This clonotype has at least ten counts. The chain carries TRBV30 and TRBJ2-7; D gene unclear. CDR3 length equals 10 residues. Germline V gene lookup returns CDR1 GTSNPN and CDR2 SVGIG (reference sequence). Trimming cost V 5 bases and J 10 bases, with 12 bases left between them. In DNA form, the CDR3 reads TGTGCCTGGTACCCGGCTCTTCAGTACTTC. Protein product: CAWYPALQYF. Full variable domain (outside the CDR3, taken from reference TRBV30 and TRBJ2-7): SQTIHQWPATLVQPVGSPLSLECTVEGTSNPNLYWYRQAAGRGLQLLFYSVGIGQISSEVPQNLSASRPQDRQFILSSKKLLLSDSGFYLCAWYPALQYFGPGTRLTVT.

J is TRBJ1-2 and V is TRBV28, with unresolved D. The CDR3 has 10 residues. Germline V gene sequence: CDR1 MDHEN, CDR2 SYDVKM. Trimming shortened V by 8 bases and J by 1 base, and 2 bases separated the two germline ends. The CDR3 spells CASFNYGYTF. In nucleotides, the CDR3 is TGTGCCAGCTTTAACTATGGCTACACCTTC.

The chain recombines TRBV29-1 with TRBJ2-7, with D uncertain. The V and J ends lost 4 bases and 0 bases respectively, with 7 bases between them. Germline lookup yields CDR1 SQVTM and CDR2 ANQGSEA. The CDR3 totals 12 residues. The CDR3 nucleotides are TGCAGCGTTGTGGCGGACTCCTACGAGCAGTACTTC. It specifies CSVVADSYEQYF.

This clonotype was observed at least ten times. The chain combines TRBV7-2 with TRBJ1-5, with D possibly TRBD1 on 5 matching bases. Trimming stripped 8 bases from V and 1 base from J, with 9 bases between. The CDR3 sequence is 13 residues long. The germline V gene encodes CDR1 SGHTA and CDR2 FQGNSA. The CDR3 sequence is CASGGASNQPQHF. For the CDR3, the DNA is TGTGCCAGCGGAGGGGCGAGCAATCAGCCCCAGCATTTT.

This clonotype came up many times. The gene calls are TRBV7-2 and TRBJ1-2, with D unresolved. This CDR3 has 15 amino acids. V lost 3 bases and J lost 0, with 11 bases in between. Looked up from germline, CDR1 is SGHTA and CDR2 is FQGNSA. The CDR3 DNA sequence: TGTGCCAGCAGCTTCCTCCGCGGAGCTAACTATGGCTACACCTTC. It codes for CASSFLRGANYGYTF.

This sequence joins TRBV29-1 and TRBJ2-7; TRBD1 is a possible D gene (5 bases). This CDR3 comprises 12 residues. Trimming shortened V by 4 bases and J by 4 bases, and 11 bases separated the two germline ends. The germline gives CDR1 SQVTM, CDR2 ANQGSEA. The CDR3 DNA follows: TGCAGCGTTGGACAGAATCCTTACGAGCAGTACTTC. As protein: CSVGQNPYEQYF.

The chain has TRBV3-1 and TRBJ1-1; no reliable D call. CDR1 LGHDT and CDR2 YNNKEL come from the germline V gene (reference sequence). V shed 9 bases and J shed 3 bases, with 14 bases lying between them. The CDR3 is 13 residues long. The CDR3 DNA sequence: TGTGCCAGTAGTCCGGGGTTTTACACTGAAGCTTTCTTT. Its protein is CASSPGFYTEAFF. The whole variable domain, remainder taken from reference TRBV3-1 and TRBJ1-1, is DTAVSQTPKYLVTQMGNDKSIKCEQNLGHDTMYWYKQDSKKFLKIMFSYNNKELIINETVPNRFSPKSPDKAHLNLHINSLELGDSAVYFCASSPGFYTEAFFGQGTRLTVV.

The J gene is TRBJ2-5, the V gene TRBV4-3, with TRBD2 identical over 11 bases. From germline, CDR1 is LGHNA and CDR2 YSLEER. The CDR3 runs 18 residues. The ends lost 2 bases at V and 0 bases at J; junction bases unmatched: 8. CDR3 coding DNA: TGCGCCAGCAGCCAACAGGCTAGCGGGAGGACCTACCAAGAGACCCAGTACTTC. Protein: CASSQQASGRTYQETQYF.

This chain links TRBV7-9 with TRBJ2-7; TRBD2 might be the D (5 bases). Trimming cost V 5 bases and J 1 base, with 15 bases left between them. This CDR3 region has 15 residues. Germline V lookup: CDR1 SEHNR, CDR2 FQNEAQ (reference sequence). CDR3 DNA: TGTGCCAGCAGCCCCATCGGGGAAGGGTCCTACGAGCAGTACTTC. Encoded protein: CASSPIGEGSYEQYF.

The CDR3 region is CSARDWGLAGGPSDTQYF. Written as DNA, the CDR3 is TGCAGTGCTAGAGATTGGGGACTAGCGGGGGGGCCGTCCGATACGCAGTATTTT. V and J are TRBV20-1 and TRBJ2-3, with 16 positions matching TRBD2. The CDR3 is made up of 18 amino acids. J gave up 6 bases and V 0 bases, and 9 bases lay outside the gene matches. Germline V lookup: CDR1 DFQATT, CDR2 SNEGSKA (reference sequence).

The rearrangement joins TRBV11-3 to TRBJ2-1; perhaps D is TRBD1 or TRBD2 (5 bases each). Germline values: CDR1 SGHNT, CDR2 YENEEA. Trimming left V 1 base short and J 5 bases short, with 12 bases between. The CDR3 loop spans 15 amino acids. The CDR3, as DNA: TGTGCCAGCAGCTTAGGGAATTCGGGACACAATGAGCAGTTCTTC. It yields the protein CASSLGNSGHNEQFF. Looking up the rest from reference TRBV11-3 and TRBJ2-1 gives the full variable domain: EAGVVQSPRYKIIEKKQPVAFWCNPISGHNTLYWYLQNLGQGPELLIRYENEEAVDDSQLPKDRFSAERLKGVDSTLKIQPAELGDSAVYLCASSLGNSGHNEQFFGPGTRLTVL.

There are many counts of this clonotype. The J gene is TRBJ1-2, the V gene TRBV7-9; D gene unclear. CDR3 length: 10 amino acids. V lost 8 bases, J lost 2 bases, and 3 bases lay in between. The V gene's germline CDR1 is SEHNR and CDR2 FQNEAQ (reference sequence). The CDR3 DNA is TGTGCCAGCGGGAACTATGGCTACACCTTC. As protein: CASGNYGYTF.

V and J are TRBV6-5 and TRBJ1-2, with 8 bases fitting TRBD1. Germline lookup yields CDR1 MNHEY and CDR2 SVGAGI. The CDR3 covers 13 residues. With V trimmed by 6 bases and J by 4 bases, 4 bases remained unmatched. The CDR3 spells CASRPTGVYGYTF. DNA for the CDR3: TGTGCCAGCAGACCGACAGGGGTCTATGGCTACACCTTC.

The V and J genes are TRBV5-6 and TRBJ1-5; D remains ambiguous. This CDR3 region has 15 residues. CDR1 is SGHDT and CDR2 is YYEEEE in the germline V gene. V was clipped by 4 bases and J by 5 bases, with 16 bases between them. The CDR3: CASSTRTSRDQPQHF. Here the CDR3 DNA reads TGTGCCAGCAGCACCCGGACGTCTCGGGATCAGCCCCAGCATTTT.

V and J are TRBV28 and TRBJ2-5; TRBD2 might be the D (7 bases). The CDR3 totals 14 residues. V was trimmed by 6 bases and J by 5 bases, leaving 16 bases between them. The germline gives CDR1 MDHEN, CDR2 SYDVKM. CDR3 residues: CASSRGGAEETQYF. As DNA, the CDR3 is TGTGCCAGCAGCAGAGGGGGGGCAGAGGAGACCCAGTACTTC.

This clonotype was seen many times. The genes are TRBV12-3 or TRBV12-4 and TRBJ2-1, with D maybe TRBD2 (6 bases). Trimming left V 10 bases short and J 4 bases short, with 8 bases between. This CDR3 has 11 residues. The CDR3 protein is CATRGYNEQFF. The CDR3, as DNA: TGTGCCACCCGGGGGTACAATGAGCAGTTCTTC.

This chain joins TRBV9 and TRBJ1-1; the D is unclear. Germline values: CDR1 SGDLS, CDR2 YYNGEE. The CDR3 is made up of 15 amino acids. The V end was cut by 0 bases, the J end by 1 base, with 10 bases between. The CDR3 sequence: CASSVGPTGNTEAFF. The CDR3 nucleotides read TGTGCCAGCAGCGTAGGCCCTACGGGGAACACTGAAGCTTTCTTT. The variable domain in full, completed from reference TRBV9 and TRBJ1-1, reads DSGVTQTPKHLITATGQRVTLRCSPRSGDLSVYWYQQSLDQGLQFLIQYYNGEERAKGNILERFSAQQFPDLHSELNLSSLELGDSALYFCASSVGPTGNTEAFFGQGTRLTVV.

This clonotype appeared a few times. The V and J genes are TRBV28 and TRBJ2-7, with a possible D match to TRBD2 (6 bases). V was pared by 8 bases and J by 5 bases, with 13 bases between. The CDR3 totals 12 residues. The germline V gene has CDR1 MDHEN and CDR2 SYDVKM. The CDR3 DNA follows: TGTGCCAGCGCTGGGACTGCCCACGAGCAGTACTTC. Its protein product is CASAGTAHEQYF.

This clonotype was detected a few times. DNA of the CDR3: TGTGCCATGCGACAGGATAGCTACGAGCAGTACTTC. The encoded protein is CAMRQDSYEQYF. The chain employs TRBV21-1 and TRBJ2-7; the listed D gene, TRBD1, was not tested against the DNA. TRBV21-1 is a known pseudogene. The CDR3 has 12 amino acids.

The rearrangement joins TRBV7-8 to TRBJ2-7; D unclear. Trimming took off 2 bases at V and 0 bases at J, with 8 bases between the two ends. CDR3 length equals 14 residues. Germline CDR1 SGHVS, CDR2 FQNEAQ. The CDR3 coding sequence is TGTGCCAGCAGCTTATCTACGAACTCCTACGAGCAGTACTTC. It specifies CASSLSTNSYEQYF.

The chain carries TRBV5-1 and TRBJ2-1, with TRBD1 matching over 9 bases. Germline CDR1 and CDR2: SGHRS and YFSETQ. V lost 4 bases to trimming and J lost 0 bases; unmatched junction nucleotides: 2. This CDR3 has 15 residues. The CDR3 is CASSRTGDSYNEQFF. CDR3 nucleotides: TGCGCCAGCAGCAGGACAGGGGACTCCTACAATGAGCAGTTCTTC.

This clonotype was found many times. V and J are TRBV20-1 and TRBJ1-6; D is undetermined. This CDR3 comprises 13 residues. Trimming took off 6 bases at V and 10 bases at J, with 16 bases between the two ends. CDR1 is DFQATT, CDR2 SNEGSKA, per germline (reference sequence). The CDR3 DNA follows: TGCAGTGCCGGCGACGGGATGCCCTCACCCCTCCACTTT. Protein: CSAGDGMPSPLHF.

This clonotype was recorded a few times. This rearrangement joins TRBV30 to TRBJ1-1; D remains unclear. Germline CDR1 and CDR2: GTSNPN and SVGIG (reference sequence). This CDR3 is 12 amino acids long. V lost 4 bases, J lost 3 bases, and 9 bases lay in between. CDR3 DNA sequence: TGTGCCTGGAATTGGGATTACACTGAAGCTTTCTTT. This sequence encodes CAWNWDYTEAFF.

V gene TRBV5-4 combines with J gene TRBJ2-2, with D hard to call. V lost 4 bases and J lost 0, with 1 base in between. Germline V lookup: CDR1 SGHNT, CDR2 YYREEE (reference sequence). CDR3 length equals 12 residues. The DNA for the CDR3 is TGTGCCAGCAGCACGAACACCGGGGAGCTGTTTTTT. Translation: CASSTNTGELFF. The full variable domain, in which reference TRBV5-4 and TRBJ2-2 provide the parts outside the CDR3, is ETGVTQSPTHLIKTRGQQVTLRCSSQSGHNTVSWYQQALGQGPQFIFQYYREEENGRGNFPPRFSGLQFPNYSSELNVNALELDDSALYLCASSTNTGELFFGEGSRLTVL.

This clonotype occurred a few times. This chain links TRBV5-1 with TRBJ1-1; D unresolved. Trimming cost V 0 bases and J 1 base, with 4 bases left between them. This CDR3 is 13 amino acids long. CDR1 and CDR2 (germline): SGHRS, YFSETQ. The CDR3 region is CASSLVANTEAFF. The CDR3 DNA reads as TGCGCCAGCAGCTTGGTGGCGAACACTGAAGCTTTCTTT.

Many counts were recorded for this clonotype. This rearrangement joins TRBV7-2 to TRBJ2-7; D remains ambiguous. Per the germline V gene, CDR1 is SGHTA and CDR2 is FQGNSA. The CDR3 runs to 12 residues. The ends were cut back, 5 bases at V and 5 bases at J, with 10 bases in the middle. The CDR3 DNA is TGTGCCAGCAGCGGCCTAACCCACGAGCAGTACTTC. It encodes CASSGLTHEQYF.